Presented here are 16 T cell receptor beta chains from one specimen sequenced in a study of cytomegalovirus exposure and HLA in healthy donors. Primers: 60 Vbeta forward and 13 Jbeta reverse. Assay: immunoSEQ multiplex PCR; the TCRdb copy retains only in-frame clones and omits some. This table lists 55,000 to 75,000 clones. Sequencing was carried out using PBMCs. The receptors stem from a male donor in good health and CMV-seronegative.

As regards this clone: The same CDR3 is also encoded by other DNA sequences in this sample. The chain is built from TRBV7-2 and TRBJ1-5, with D tentatively TRBD1 (6 bases). V lost 5 bases to trimming and J lost 7 bases, with 18 bases between them. Germline V gene data show CDR1 as SGHTA and CDR2 as FQGNSA. The CDR3 has 15 amino acids. The CDR3 reads CASSISGGAGQPQHF. The CDR3 DNA is TGTGCCAGCAGCATTTCGGGGGGCGCAGGCCAGCCCCAGCATTTT.

The V call is TRBV19, the J call TRBJ2-1; D gene ambiguous. V lost 2 bases, J lost 6 bases, and 14 bases lay in between. Germline lookup yields CDR1 LNHDA and CDR2 SQIVND (reference sequence). This CDR3 contains 15 residues. The CDR3 nucleotides read TGTGCCAGTAGTATACAAGAGAGTTCCGTCAATGAGCAGTTCTTC. Its translation: CASSIQESSVNEQFF. The full variable domain, with the rest looked up from reference TRBV19 and TRBJ2-1, is DGGITQSPKYLFRKEGQNVTLSCEQNLNHDAMYWYRQDPGQGLRLIYYSQIVNDFQKGDIAEGYSVSREKKESFPLTVTSAQKNPTAFYLCASSIQESSVNEQFFGPGTRLTVL.

The chain uses TRBV27 and TRBJ2-1; the match to TRBD2 covers 12 bases. V dropped 11 bases and J dropped 9; count of bases not matched to a gene: 8. Looked up from germline, CDR1 is MNHEY and CDR2 is SMNVEV (reference sequence). The CDR3 has 13 amino acids. CDR3 sequence reads: CASRTSGASEQFF. The CDR3 region has the DNA TGTGCCTCCCGGACTAGCGGGGCCTCTGAGCAGTTCTTC.

The chain recombines TRBV5-6 with TRBJ2-2, with a weak D call TRBD2 (6 bases). The V end was cut by 3 bases, the J end by 1 base, with 10 bases between. The germline V gene has CDR1 SGHDT and CDR2 YYEEEE. The CDR3 extends over 15 amino acids. Written as DNA, the CDR3 is TGTGCCAGCAGCTCGTGGGGACTGAACACCGGGGAGCTGTTTTTT. Protein product: CASSSWGLNTGELFF.

CDR3 sequence: CASSYSAQPQHF. The CDR3 nucleotides are TGTGCCAGCAGTTACTCCGCGCAGCCCCAGCATTTT. This chain uses TRBV6-6 with TRBJ1-5; D is unresolved. Germline V lookup: CDR1 MNHNY, CDR2 SVGAGI (reference sequence). The CDR3 totals 12 residues. Trimming removed 0 bases from V and 7 bases from J, with 4 bases in between.

The chain joins TRBV6-1 to TRBJ1-2; a weak D match, TRBD1 (6 bases). Germline-derived CDR1 and CDR2 are MNHNS and SASEGT. With 5 bases removed from V and 0 bases from J, the gap between germline ends came to 13 bases. CDR3 length: 15 amino acids. This chain's CDR3 is CASSLTGLANYGYTF. For the CDR3, the DNA is TGTGCCAGCAGTTTAACAGGGTTGGCTAACTATGGCTACACCTTC.

V and J are TRBV28 and TRBJ2-1; 11 bases match TRBD2. Trimming removed 6 bases from V and 8 bases from J; junction bases left unmatched: 15. Germline loops: CDR1 MDHEN, CDR2 SYDVKM. The CDR3 extends over 17 amino acids. CDR3 sequence reads: CASRDLAGGLVRDEQFF. CDR3 nucleotide sequence: TGTGCCAGCAGAGACCTAGCGGGAGGCCTTGTTAGGGATGAGCAGTTCTTC. Filled out from reference TRBV28 and TRBJ2-1, the complete variable domain reads DVKVTQSSRYLVKRTGEKVFLECVQDMDHENMFWYRQDPGLGLRLIYFSYDVKMKEKGDIPEGYSVSREKKERFSLILESASTNQTSMYLCASRDLAGGLVRDEQFFGPGTRLTVL.

The genes are TRBV6-4 and TRBJ2-2, with D unclear. The V gene's germline CDR1 is MRHNA and CDR2 SNTAGT. Trimming took off 6 bases at V and 0 bases at J, with 8 bases between the two ends. The CDR3 runs 14 residues. CDR3 region: CASRDVANTGELFF. As DNA, the CDR3 is TGTGCCAGCAGGGACGTAGCGAACACCGGGGAGCTGTTTTTT.

The chain links TRBV7-2 to TRBJ1-2; 9 bases are shared with TRBD1. The CDR3 sequence is 14 residues long. With V trimmed by 1 base and J by 8 bases, 5 bases remained unmatched. Germline V gene data show CDR1 as SGHTA and CDR2 as FQGNSA. The CDR3 DNA follows: TGTGCCAGCAGCTTAGACAGGGGGCAGCGGGGCTACACCTTC. Translation gives CASSLDRGQRGYTF.

The rearrangement joins TRBV9 to TRBJ2-5; 13 bases match TRBD2. The J call may be faulty, since TRBJ2-7 better matches the DNA end. Germline loops: CDR1 SGDLS, CDR2 YYNGEE. The CDR3 is 15 amino acids. The CDR3 here is CASSGLAGVSNEQYF. The CDR3 DNA is TGTGCCAGTTCAGGACTAGCGGGAGTGTCCAACGAGCAGTACTTC.

V and J are TRBV28 and TRBJ2-1; 9 nucleotides align to TRBD1. V lost 2 bases, J lost 8 bases, and 13 bases stayed unmatched. CDR1 is MDHEN, CDR2 SYDVKM, per germline. This CDR3 is 17 amino acids long. DNA of the CDR3: TGTGCCAGCAGTTTAGGGGGGACAGGGAGGATTGGCGATGAGCAGTTCTTC. It yields the protein CASSLGGTGRIGDEQFF.

The chain links TRBV6-5 to TRBJ2-7; weak D call: TRBD1 (5 bases). Trimming cost V 0 bases and J 3 bases, with 12 bases left between them. Germline CDR1 reads MNHEY; CDR2 reads SVGAGI. The CDR3 is 15 residues long. CDR3 nucleotides: TGTGCCAGCAGTTACTCGAATGGGGCCTTCTACGAGCAGTACTTC. Translating gives CASSYSNGAFYEQYF.

This chain links TRBV5-1 with TRBJ2-1, with 7 bases that match TRBD2. V lost 0 bases to trimming and J lost 8 bases; unmatched junction nucleotides: 8. The CDR3 totals 15 residues. Per germline, CDR1 SGHRS and CDR2 YFSETQ. The CDR3 reads CASSLVAGDPYEQFF. CDR3 sequence (DNA): TGCGCCAGCAGCTTGGTTGCGGGGGACCCCTATGAGCAGTTCTTC.

The genes are TRBV4-3 and TRBJ1-2, with D perhaps TRBD1 (6 bases). The CDR3 length is 14 residues. Germline V CDR1 and CDR2: LGHNA, YSLEER. Deletions cut 4 bases from V and 4 bases from J, with 13 bases between. CDR3: CASSPQTGVYGYTF. CDR3 nucleotides: TGCGCCAGCAGCCCCCAGACAGGCGTCTATGGCTACACCTTC.

The CDR3 bases are TGTGCCAGCAGCCCCCCTCCAGGGAAGGGGAACTATGGCTACACCTTC. Translation: CASSPPPGKGNYGYTF. J is TRBJ1-2 and V is TRBV13; possibly TRBD1 for D (5 bases). The germline V gene has CDR1 PRHDT and CDR2 FYEKMQ (reference sequence). Trimming took 5 bases from V and 2 from J, leaving 18 bases between them. The CDR3 covers 16 residues. The full variable domain, with the rest looked up from reference TRBV13 and TRBJ1-2, is AAGVIQSPRHLIKEKRETATLKCYPIPRHDTVYWYQQGPGQDPQFLISFYEKMQSDKGSIPDRFSAQQFSDYHSELNMSSLELGDSALYFCASSPPPGKGNYGYTFGSGTRLTVV.

The V and J genes are TRBV29-1 and TRBJ2-1; 7 bases line up with TRBD2. The CDR3 has 14 amino acids. Trimming cost V 8 bases and J 5 bases; bases outside gene matches: 12. Germline assignment: CDR1 SQVTM and CDR2 ANQGSEA. This CDR3 is CSTRSRGLDNEQFF. CDR3 bases: TGCAGCACCCGCTCTAGAGGACTAGACAATGAGCAGTTCTTC.